The 16 T cell receptor beta chains below were found in one sample sequenced in a study of T cell responses to AZD1222 COVID-19 vaccine. Clones were sequenced by immunoSEQ multiplex PCR, and TCRdb holds only the in-frame ones, with some missing. In the table there are 100,000 to 150,000 clones, over 70% of which are singletons. The source material was peripheral blood, sampled on day 0 of AZD1222 vaccination. These receptors came from an adult in good health.

The CDR3 bases are TGTGCCAGCAGCTTTGGGACAGGAGCCCCTGAGACCCAGTACTTC. It yields the protein CASSFGTGAPETQYF. This chain links TRBV7-9 with TRBJ2-5, with TRBD1 matching over 8 bases. Germline V CDR1 and CDR2: SEHNR, FQNEAQ (reference sequence). The CDR3 contains 15 residues. The V and J ends lost 3 bases and 5 bases, in that order; junction bases with no gene match: 8.

This CDR3 reads CASSFYTGTGTNTEAFF. Written as DNA, the CDR3 is TGTGCCAGCAGTTTCTACACAGGGACAGGGACGAACACTGAAGCTTTCTTT. This chain joins TRBV27 and TRBJ1-1; TRBD1 matches at 9 bases. The V and J ends lost 3 bases and 1 base, in that order; junction bases with no gene match: 9. The CDR3 consists of 17 residues. Per the germline V gene, CDR1 is MNHEY and CDR2 is SMNVEV (reference sequence).

CDR3 in DNA: TGTGCCAGCAGCTTAGTAGGGACCCAGGAAGGAAACACCATATATTTT. Protein sequence: CASSLVGTQEGNTIYF. This chain links TRBV7-2 with TRBJ1-3; the D gene is possibly TRBD1 (5 bases). Germline V gives CDR1 SGHTA, CDR2 FQGNSA. V was cut by 1 base and J by 4 bases, with 14 bases left in between. This CDR3 spans 16 amino acids. Full variable domain (rest looked up from reference TRBV7-2 and TRBJ1-3): GAGVSQSPSNKVTEKGKDVELRCDPISGHTALYWYRQSLGQGLEFLIYFQGNSAPDKSGLPSDRFSAERTGGSVSTLTIQRTQQEDSAVYLCASSLVGTQEGNTIYFGEGSWLTVV.

The V gene is TRBV5-4, the J gene TRBJ2-5; D may correspond to TRBD1 or TRBD2 (5 bases each). The V gene's germline CDR1 is SGHNT and CDR2 YYREEE (reference sequence). CDR3 length: 15 residues. V was shortened by 4 bases and J by 5 bases, with 18 bases between the two germline ends. The CDR3 DNA sequence: TGTGCCAGCAGCGGGCCCGGGACCGAGAGGGAGACCCAGTACTTC. Its translation is CASSGPGTERETQYF.

The chain links TRBV28 to TRBJ1-1; 8 bases match TRBD1. Per germline, CDR1 MDHEN and CDR2 SYDVKM. The CDR3 has 15 amino acids. The V segment lost 7 bases and the J segment 5 bases; nucleotides outside the gene matches: 12. The CDR3 DNA is TGTGCCAGCACCCCTATCGGACAGGGTGGGACTGAAGCTTTCTTT. Translation: CASTPIGQGGTEAFF.

The chain employs TRBV7-9 and TRBJ2-5; D possibly corresponds to TRBD1 (6 bases). The CDR3 contains 15 residues. Trimming stripped 4 bases from V and 4 bases from J, with 16 bases between. Germline V gene data show CDR1 as SEHNR and CDR2 as FQNEAQ (reference sequence). The DNA of the CDR3 is TGTGCCAGCAGCTCCCTCAAGGACAGAAGAGAGACCCAGTACTTC. This translates into CASSSLKDRRETQYF.

The chain employs TRBV7-9 and TRBJ1-2, with no clear D. The CDR3 is 11 amino acids. Per germline, CDR1 SEHNR and CDR2 FQNEAQ (reference sequence). V was trimmed by 3 bases and J by 6 bases, leaving 5 bases between them. The CDR3 DNA reads TGTGCCAGCAGCTTCAGAGATGGCTACACCTTC. It yields the protein CASSFRDGYTF.

The chain couples TRBV5-1 to TRBJ2-1, with TRBD2 matching over 11 bases. CDR1 and CDR2 (germline): SGHRS, YFSETQ. This CDR3 has 16 residues. J gave up 2 bases and V 3 bases, and 4 bases lay outside the gene matches. The CDR3 reads CASSWKTSGTYNEQFF. The CDR3 region has the DNA TGCGCCAGCAGCTGGAAGACTAGCGGGACCTACAATGAGCAGTTCTTC.

The chain's CDR3 is CATSDSGTGRYEQYF. In DNA form, the CDR3 reads TGTGCCACCAGTGATTCCGGGACAGGGAGATACGAGCAGTACTTC. V usage is TRBV24-1 and J usage is TRBJ2-7, with TRBD1 identical over 9 bases. CDR3 size: 15 residues. Germline V CDR1 and CDR2: KGHDR, SFDVKD. The V and J ends lost 2 bases and 4 bases, in that order; junction bases with no gene match: 5.

The rearrangement uses TRBV29-1 and TRBJ2-1, with D perhaps TRBD2 (5 bases). Germline V gene lookup returns CDR1 SQVTM and CDR2 ANQGSEA. The CDR3 runs to 15 residues. With 4 bases removed from V and 6 bases from J, the gap between germline ends came to 19 bases. The CDR3 bases are TGCAGCGTTGGAACGAGACTATCCGACCCCAATGAGCAGTTCTTC. Translation: CSVGTRLSDPNEQFF.

The DNA of the CDR3 is TGTGCCAGTAGTATCCCCCAGCTTTATGGCTACACCTTC. Its translation is CASSIPQLYGYTF. This rearrangement joins TRBV19 to TRBJ1-2, with D uncertain. This CDR3 contains 13 residues. The V end was cut by 3 bases, the J end by 5 bases, with 10 bases between. Germline CDR1 is LNHDA and CDR2 is SQIVND (reference sequence).

The genes are TRBV4-2 and TRBJ1-3; D is undetermined. The CDR3 covers 15 residues. Germline CDR1 and CDR2: LGHNA and YNFKEQ. The germline V and J ends were trimmed by 0 bases and 0 bases, with 6 bases remaining between them. Written as DNA, the CDR3 is TGTGCCAGCAGCCAAGATGGGTTCTCTGGAAACACCATATATTTT. It encodes CASSQDGFSGNTIYF.

V is TRBV4-3 and J is TRBJ1-2, with D uncertain. This CDR3 has 14 amino acids. CDR1 and CDR2 (germline): LGHNA, YSLEER. Trimming cost V 2 bases and J 2 bases, with 9 bases left between them. The CDR3 region is CASSQRSPNYGYTF. The CDR3 nucleotides are TGCGCCAGCAGCCAACGGAGCCCCAACTATGGCTACACCTTC.

This clone was observed once. The V call is TRBV6-5, the J call TRBJ1-5, with TRBD1 matching over 8 bases. V gave up 6 bases and J gave up 4 bases; unmatched junction bases: 5. The CDR3 has 14 residues. Per germline, CDR1 MNHEY and CDR2 SVGAGI. The CDR3 here is CASRRDRTNQPQHF. The CDR3, as DNA: TGTGCCAGCAGGAGGGACAGGACGAATCAGCCCCAGCATTTT.

The V gene is TRBV28, the J gene TRBJ1-5, with D unclear. Trimming removed 6 bases from V and 7 bases from J, with 16 bases in between. The CDR3 consists of 14 residues. CDR1 is MDHEN and CDR2 is SYDVKM in the germline V gene. In DNA, the CDR3 is TGTGCCAGCAGCCCTGCCTTAAGAGGACAGCCCCAGCATTTT. Amino acids: CASSPALRGQPQHF.

V usage is TRBV27 and J usage is TRBJ2-7, with TRBD2 as a possible D gene (5 bases). CDR1 and CDR2 (germline): MNHEY, SMNVEV (reference sequence). The CDR3 covers 15 residues. V lost 2 bases to trimming and J lost 2 bases, with 13 bases between them. CDR3 in amino acids: CASSLGDGRTYEQYF. DNA for the CDR3: TGTGCCAGCAGTTTAGGCGATGGGAGAACCTACGAGCAGTACTTC.